The entry below describes one T cell receptor beta chain. This clonotype was recorded at least ten times. Its specific antigen is unknown. Base qualities were left out, and no much larger clone turns up one base away. Lymph node samples came from the axillary draining lymph nodes of breast cancer patients. This sample is drawn from a study of breast tumors, draining lymph nodes, adjacent tissues (dated by TCRdb to the mid-2010s). About the study as a whole: Breast cancer patients provided tumor, adjacent nontumor tissue and axillary lymph nodes, and the study compared the TCR beta repertoires across these three sources. In human breast cancer, the study set out to evaluate how tumor, surrounding tissue and draining lymph node repertoires relate to one another and whether T cells may move between these sites. Beyond this particular receptor, the publication reports: The similarity between tumor and nontumor tissue repertoires was significantly greater in luminal-like breast cancer than in basal-like breast cancer. The conclusion that tumor T cells originate in lymph nodes was framed as consistent with a hypothesis rather than directly demonstrated. T-cell repertoire diversity in tumors was found to be lower than in lymph nodes but higher than in nontumor tissue, and preferential V and J gene usage was observed. The data were judged consistent with most tumor T cells deriving from the lymph node and then expanding within tumor tissue.

CDR1 and CDR2 (LGHNA, YSLEER) derive from the germline V gene. V is trimmed back by 4 bases and J by 15 bases, and the junction contains 12 bases that no gene match accounts for. Inclusive of the bounding cysteine and phenylalanine, the CDR3 is 13 residues long. Here the CDR3 DNA is all that survives: 39 bases in frame from base 1. Sequencer: Illumina HiSeq 2000. Multiplex PCR amplification was used to build the TCR beta chain libraries. High-throughput sequencing was used to analyze the amplified TCR beta chain products. The public reads were reprocessed in TCRdb via fastp at Q25 and MiXCR, keeping in-frame beta chains. Rows merge per CDR3 protein into single entries with the most common DNA and genes. For this sample the table gives about 230,000 distinct CDR3 sequences, of which approximately 29% were detected only once. Together, the top ten hold over 1.1% of the sample.

Here the chain combines TRBV4-3 and TRBJ2-1; 7 of the junction bases match TRBD2. The sample comprised axillary lymph node tissue. This TCR was sampled from a female donor with breast cancer. Some clones in this sample may be carry-over from other donors' samples. At the DNA level, the sequence is TGCGCCAGCAGCCCCCGGGCGGGAGCGGAGGTGTTCTTC. Its protein reads: CASSPRAGAEVFF.